This note documents a single T cell receptor (beta chain) sequence. The target antigen is unknown. V was pared by 5 bases and J by 7 bases, with 8 bases of the junction left unmatched. This CDR3 is built from 16 residues. Germline V CDR1 and CDR2: SGHTA, FQGTGA. The data were taken from a study of CD4 T cells in relation to SARS-CoV-2 and coronaviruses. Study-level results: In roughly 60% of donors, memory CD4+ clonotypes crossrecognized SARS-CoV-2 and at least one common cold coronavirus spike. Compared with monoreactive clones, crossreactive clones showed significantly weaker SARS-CoV-2 expansion.

Produced via immunoSEQ multiplex PCR; TCRdb's table is partial and in-frame only. This sample carries about 24,000 clones, under 80% of them seen once, and the ten largest clones take roughly 12%. CD4+ T cells from unexposed donors were obtained before the COVID-19 pandemic (2011-2018). Isolation of CD4+ T cells took place after nine to ten days in culture. As cell numbers allowed, unexposed-donor CD4+ T cells faced SARS-CoV-2 S/N and four cold-coronavirus spikes. Input material: CD4+ T cells from PBMCs, cultured in vitro. This TCR came from a human donor in good health. This rearrangement joins TRBV7-3 to TRBJ2-1, with 13 bases lining up with TRBD2. The CDR3 coding sequence is TGTGCCAGCAGCCGCTTACTAGCGGGAGGGCCAAATGAGCAGTTCTTC. It specifies CASSRLLAGGPNEQFF.